These T cell receptor beta chains were read from a single sample in a study of cytomegalovirus exposure and HLA in healthy donors. Sequencing used immunoSEQ multiplex PCR; TCRdb keeps in-frame clones, though not all of them. The top ten hold about 1.6% of the sample, which has 150,000 to 200,000 clones, roughly 86% seen once. The sequenced sample was PBMCs. These receptors came from a woman aged 18-30 years in good health and CMV-seronegative. Each CDR3 is given with its conserved first and last residue. A D gene is named only where the DNA matches it firmly.

CDR3 protein,CDR3 DNA,D gene,V gene,J gene
CSVWTGLDGYTF,TGCAGCGTTTGGACAGGTCTGGATGGCTACACCTTC,TRBD1,TRBV29-1,TRBJ1-2
CASSIRDRGQPQHF,TGTGCCAGTAGTATCCGGGACAGGGGCCAGCCCCAGCATTTT,TRBD1,TRBV19,TRBJ1-5
CASSLQRDNYGYTF,TGTGCCAGCAGTTTGCAGCGGGACAACTATGGCTACACCTTC,NA,TRBV6-6,TRBJ1-2
CASSHRDKEDQPQHF,TGCGCCAGCAGCCACCGGGACAAGGAGGATCAGCCCCAGCATTTT,NA,TRBV5-1,TRBJ1-5
CASSLSKGVEFF,TGTGCCAGCAGTTTATCGAAAGGGGTGGAGTTCTTC,NA,TRBV27,TRBJ2-1
CASRGLASGRNTGELFF,TGTGCCAGCAGGGGGCTGGCTAGCGGGAGGAACACCGGGGAGCTGTTTTTT,TRBD2,TRBV5-6,TRBJ2-2
CASSTGQGAGGNTIYF,TGTGCCAGCAGCACCGGACAGGGGGCGGGTGGAAACACCATATATTTT,TRBD1,TRBV9,TRBJ1-3
CASSLALEGAQHF,TGTGCCAGCAGCTTAGCCCTCGAAGGGGCCCAGCATTTT,NA,TRBV11-2,TRBJ1-5
CASSLALQADTQYF,TGTGCCAGCAGCTTAGCACTACAGGCGGATACGCAGTATTTT,NA,TRBV7-8,TRBJ2-3
CASRQDQGTEAFF,TGTGCCTCCCGACAGGACCAAGGTACTGAAGCTTTCTTT,NA,TRBV30,TRBJ1-1
CASSLLQAGEVEQYF,TGTGCCAGCAGCTTACTTCAAGCGGGAGAGGTCGAGCAGTACTTC,TRBD2,TRBV11-2,TRBJ2-7